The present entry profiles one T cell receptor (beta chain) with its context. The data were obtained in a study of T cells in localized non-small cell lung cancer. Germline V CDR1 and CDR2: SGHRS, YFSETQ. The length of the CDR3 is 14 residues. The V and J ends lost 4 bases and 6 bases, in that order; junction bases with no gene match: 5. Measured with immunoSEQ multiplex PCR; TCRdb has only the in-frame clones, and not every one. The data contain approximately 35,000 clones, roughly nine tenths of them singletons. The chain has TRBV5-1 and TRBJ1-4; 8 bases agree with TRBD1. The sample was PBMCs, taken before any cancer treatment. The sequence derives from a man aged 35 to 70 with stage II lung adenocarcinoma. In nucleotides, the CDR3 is TGCGCCAGCAGCACCACAGGGGGGTATGAAAAACTGTTTTTT. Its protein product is CASSTTGGYEKLFF.